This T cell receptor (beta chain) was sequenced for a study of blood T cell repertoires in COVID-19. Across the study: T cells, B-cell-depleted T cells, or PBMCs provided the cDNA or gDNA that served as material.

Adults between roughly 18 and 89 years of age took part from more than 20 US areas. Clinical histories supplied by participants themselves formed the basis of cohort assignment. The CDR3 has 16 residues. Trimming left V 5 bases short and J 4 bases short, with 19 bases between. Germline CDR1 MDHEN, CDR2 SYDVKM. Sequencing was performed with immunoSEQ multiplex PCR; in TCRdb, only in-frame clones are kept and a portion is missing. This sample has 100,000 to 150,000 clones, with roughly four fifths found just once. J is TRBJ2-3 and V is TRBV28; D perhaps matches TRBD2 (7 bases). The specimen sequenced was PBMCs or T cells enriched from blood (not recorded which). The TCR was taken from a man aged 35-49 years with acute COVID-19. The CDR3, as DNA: TGTGCCAGCAGTAATCCCGTTCGGGGGGCCTCAGATACGCAGTATTTT. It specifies CASSNPVRGASDTQYF.